This TCR beta chain was sequenced during a study of response to subunit inactivated influenza vaccine (dated by TCRdb to 2016 to 2018). Context from the whole study: Deep quantitative profiling of the T cell receptor repertoire was used in the study to follow responses to a trivalent subunit inactivated influenza vaccine.

The time point label of this sample denotes: around 45 days after influenza vaccine administration. This clonotype was seen a few times. The antigen it binds to is not known. No quality values exist for individual bases; no much larger clone is one base distant. The study at large found these results: It was suggested by the authors that each seasonal influenza vaccination may recruit only a limited number of new T cells.

The library was prepared using RT-PCR. TCRdb shows the sequencer as Illumina HiSeq 2500. TCRdb reworked the public reads: Q25 trimming with fastp, MiXCR clone assembly, productive beta chains retained. Here each entry gathers all rows of one CDR3 protein and keeps the most common genes and DNA. This sample lists hundreds of thousands of distinct CDR3 sequences; approximately 9.9% were detected once. The biggest ten clones account for 10% to 15% of the sample. Per the germline V gene, KGHDR is the CDR1 and SFDVKD is the CDR2. A distance of 11 bases separates the germline ends of V and J, which lose 4 bases and 2 bases respectively. Measured from the cysteine to the phenylalanine, the CDR3 is 16 residues long. CDR3 DNA is the only sequence kept; it has 48 bases, read in frame from the first base.

The TCR was taken from a middle-aged man who received an inactivated influenza vaccine. Donor details come from another sample of the same person, matched by shared clones. The sequences come from PBMCs from blood, collected roughly 46 days after vaccination. The V and J genes are TRBV24-1 and TRBJ2-6; TRBD2 is possibly the D segment (5 matching bases). The DNA reads TGTGCCACCAGTGACCCACAGAGGGCTGGGGCCAACGTCCTGACTTTC. Translated, it reads CATSDPQRAGANVLTF.